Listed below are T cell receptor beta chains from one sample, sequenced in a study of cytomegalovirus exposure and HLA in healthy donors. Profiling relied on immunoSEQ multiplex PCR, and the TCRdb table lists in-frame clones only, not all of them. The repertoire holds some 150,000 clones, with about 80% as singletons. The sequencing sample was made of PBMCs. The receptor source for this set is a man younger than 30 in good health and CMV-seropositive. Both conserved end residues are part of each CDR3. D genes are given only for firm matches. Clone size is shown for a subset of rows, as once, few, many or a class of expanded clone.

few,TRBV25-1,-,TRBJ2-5,TGTGCCAGCAGTACAACCGATCAGGGGACCCAGTACTTC,CASSTTDQGTQYF
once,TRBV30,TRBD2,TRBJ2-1,TGTGCCTGGACTAGCGGGAATGACAATGAGCAGTTCTTC,CAWTSGNDNEQFF
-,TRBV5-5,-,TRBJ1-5,TGTGCCAGCAGCTTGACCTACAATCAGCCCCAGCATTTT,CASSLTYNQPQHF
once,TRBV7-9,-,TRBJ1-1,TGTTCCAGCAGCTCGAGCTTTACTGAAGCTTTCTTT,CSSSSSFTEAFF
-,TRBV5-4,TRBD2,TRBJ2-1,TGTGCCAGCAGCTTCCGGGACTACTACAATGAGCAGTTCTTC,CASSFRDYYNEQFF
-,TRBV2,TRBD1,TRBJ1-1,TGTGCCAGCAGTGAGAGCAGGGGGCCCGGCACTGAAGCTTTCTTT,CASSESRGPGTEAFF
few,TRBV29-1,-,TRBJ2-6,TGCAGCGTCGGACAGAGCTCTGGGGCCAACGTCCTGACTTTC,CSVGQSSGANVLTF
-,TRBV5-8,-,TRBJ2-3,TGTGCCAGCAGCAACTCCTACAGCCTGGGCACAGATACGCAGTATTTT,CASSNSYSLGTDTQYF
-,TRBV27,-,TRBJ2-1,TGTGCCAGCAGAACCGCGGAGCAAGTAGTCGATGAGCAGTTCTTC,CASRTAEQVVDEQFF
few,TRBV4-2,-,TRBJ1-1,TGTGCCAGCAGCCAAGACGTGGCAGGGCTCCAAAACACTGAAGCTTTCTTT,CASSQDVAGLQNTEAFF
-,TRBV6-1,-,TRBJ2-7,TGTGCCAGCAGGGTTAGCGTGGACGAGCAGTACTTC,CASRVSVDEQYF
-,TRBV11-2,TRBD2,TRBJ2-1,TGTGCCAGCAGCTTTGAAAGACTAGCGGGAGGCAATGAGCAGTTCTTC,CASSFERLAGGNEQFF
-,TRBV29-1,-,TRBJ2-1,TGCAGCGTTGATCCGGGCAATGAGCAGTTCTTC,CSVDPGNEQFF
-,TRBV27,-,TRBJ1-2,TGTGCCAGCAGTTCCCCCGGGGAAGGATATGGCTACACCTTC,CASSSPGEGYGYTF
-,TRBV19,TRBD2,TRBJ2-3,TGTGCCAGTAGTATACTAGCGGGAGACCTTATAAGCACAGATACGCAGTATTTT,CASSILAGDLISTDTQYF
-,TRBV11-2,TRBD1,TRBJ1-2,TGTGCCAGCAGCCCCCCCGTAGGAGGGACAGACTATGGCTACACCTTC,CASSPPVGGTDYGYTF
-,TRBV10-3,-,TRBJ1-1,TGTGCCATCAGGGGAGTTAACACTGAAGCTTTCTTT,CAIRGVNTEAFF
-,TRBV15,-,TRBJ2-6,TGTGCCACCAGCCCAGGGTCTGGGGCCAACGTCCTGACTTTC,CATSPGSGANVLTF
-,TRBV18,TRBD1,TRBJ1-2,TGTGCCAGCTCGCCGGGACAGGACCACTACACCTTC,CASSPGQDHYTF